This is a list of T cell receptor beta chains from one sample in a study of early T cells in non-severe SARS-CoV-2 infection. One entry per CDR3 protein results from TCRdb running MiXCR on the 5' RACE reads. Altogether some 120,000 distinct CDR3 sequences are present, 15% being singletons, with the ten largest covering about a fifth. Sequenced input: whole blood. The receptors originated from an adult who was a healthcare worker with PCR-confirmed SARS-CoV-2 infection or an uninfected control (not recorded which). The CDR3 runs from the conserved cysteine through the conserved F or W. The order of the fields is J gene, D gene, V gene, clone size, CDR3 protein, CDR3 DNA. The D gene is left open where the match is weak. Expanded clones are given a class, and other clones once, few, many or no size at all.

TRBJ2-3 TRBD1 TRBV20-1 . CSAESGQGITDTQYF TGCAGTGCTGAATCGGGACAGGGGATAACGGATACGCAGTATTTT
TRBJ2-4 . TRBV20-1 few CSARRPGPPSKNIQYF TGCAGTGCTAGACGTCCGGGTCCCCCGTCCAAAAACATTCAGTACTTC
TRBJ2-5 . TRBV3-1 few CASSLSSGQETQYF TGTGCCAGCAGCCTAAGCTCGGGCCAAGAGACCCAGTACTTC
TRBJ1-2 TRBD1 TRBV6-6 few CASSPRDRVYGYTF TGTGCCAGCAGTCCACGGGACAGGGTATATGGCTACACCTTC
TRBJ1-1 TRBD1 TRBV7-2 . CASSPGQGGNTEAFF TGTGCCAGCAGCCCCGGACAGGGTGGAAACACTGAAGCTTTCTTT
TRBJ2-1 . TRBV10-2 . CASSKGPRVYEQFF TGCGCCAGCTCGAAGGGCCCCCGCGTCTATGAGCAGTTCTTC
TRBJ1-2 . TRBV9 few CASSVEAGRGYGYTF TGTGCCAGCAGCGTAGAGGCAGGGAGGGGCTATGGCTACACCTTC
TRBJ2-5 . TRBV11-1 . CASSLGAGGTQETQYF TGTGCCAGCAGCTTAGGCGCAGGGGGGACTCAAGAGACCCAGTACTTC
TRBJ2-3 . TRBV12-3/TRBV12-4 . CASSLTGDEDTQYF TGTGCCAGCAGTTTAACGGGGGATGAAGATACGCAGTATTTT
TRBJ2-3 . TRBV25-1 few CASSEWRGTDTQYF TGTGCCAGCAGTGAATGGCGGGGCACAGATACGCAGTATTTT
TRBJ2-4 . TRBV6-2/TRBV6-3 many CASSQGDIQYF TGTGCCAGCAGTCAAGGGGACATTCAGTACTTC
TRBJ1-2 . TRBV29-1 . CSVGKSANYGYTF TGCAGCGTTGGAAAGTCAGCTAACTATGGCTACACCTTC
TRBJ2-7 . TRBV5-4 few CASSLDTRKSF TGTGCCAGCAGCCTGGATACGCGCAAAAGCTTC
TRBJ2-1 TRBD2 TRBV7-6 few CASSIPSGGDNEQFF TGTGCCAGCAGCATCCCTAGCGGGGGAGATAATGAGCAGTTCTTC
TRBJ2-3 . TRBV12-3/TRBV12-4 . CASKLSLVSDTQYF TGTGCCAGCAAGCTAAGCCTTGTTTCAGATACGCAGTATTTT
TRBJ2-1 . TRBV6-6 many CASRPLEGVSYNEQFF TGTGCCAGCAGGCCTCTCGAGGGGGTTTCCTACAATGAGCAGTTCTTC
TRBJ2-3 . TRBV2 many CASRGMDSTDTQYF TGTGCCAGCAGGGGAATGGACTCTACAGATACGCAGTATTTT
TRBJ1-2 TRBD1 TRBV5-6 . CASSLETDRERGGYTF TGTGCCAGCAGCTTGGAAACGGACAGGGAACGGGGAGGCTACACCTTC
TRBJ1-6 . TRBV5-1 . CASSLEAENSPLHF TGCGCCAGCAGCTTGGAGGCCGAGAATTCACCCCTCCACTTT
TRBJ2-3 . TRBV21-1 many CVSKGGGDGTTDTQYF TGTGTCAGCAAAGGAGGGGGGGACGGGACCACAGATACGCAGTATTTT
TRBJ1-4 . TRBV6-6 . CASSYRGNEKLFF TGTGCCAGCAGTTACAGGGGTAATGAAAAACTGTTTTTT
TRBJ2-7 . TRBV29-1 . CSVQVGYEQYF TGCAGCGTTCAGGTGGGTTACGAGCAGTACTTC
TRBJ2-3 TRBD2 TRBV14 . CASSLTSVGTQYF TGTGCCAGCAGCCTGACTAGCGTGGGTACGCAGTATTTT
TRBJ2-1 . TRBV7-3 few CASSFDGNEQFF TGTGCCAGCAGCTTTGATGGGAATGAGCAGTTCTTC
TRBJ2-3 TRBD1 TRBV2 . CASSPGQGAADTQYF TGTGCCAGCAGTCCTGGACAGGGGGCTGCAGATACGCAGTATTTT
TRBJ2-7 . TRBV6-2/TRBV6-3 . CASRTYYEQYF TGTGCCAGCAGGACCTACTACGAGCAGTACTTC
TRBJ2-5 TRBD1 TRBV9 few CASSRDRGRETQYF TGTGCCAGCAGCCGGGACAGGGGGCGAGAGACCCAGTACTTC
TRBJ2-3 . TRBV6-2/TRBV6-3 . CASRALLEKSTDTQYF TGTGCCAGCAGGGCTCTACTCGAAAAATCCACAGATACGCAGTATTTT
TRBJ1-2 . TRBV7-2 many CASSLVGRGEGYTF TGTGCCAGCAGCTTAGTAGGTCGGGGAGAAGGCTACACCTTC
TRBJ2-2 . TRBV5-5 . CASSLEGGANTGELFF TGTGCCAGCAGCTTAGAGGGAGGAGCAAACACCGGGGAGCTGTTTTTT
TRBJ2-3 . TRBV7-8 . CASSLEDLTDTQYF TGTGCCAGCAGCTTAGAGGATCTCACAGATACGCAGTATTTT
TRBJ2-5 . TRBV4-1 . CASSQDQRLKETQYF TGCGCCAGCAGCCAAGATCAGAGACTCAAAGAGACCCAGTACTTC
TRBJ1-1 TRBD1 TRBV7-8 . CASSLEYRGGTEAFF TGTGCCAGCAGCTTAGAATACAGGGGCGGGACTGAAGCTTTCTTT
TRBJ2-3 . TRBV30 . CAWSVRGIRTDTQYF TGTGCCTGGAGTGTAAGGGGTATCCGCACAGATACGCAGTATTTT
TRBJ2-1 TRBD1 TRBV10-3 . CAITGGGNEQFF TGTGCCATCACAGGGGGCGGGAATGAGCAGTTCTTC
TRBJ2-1 TRBD2 TRBV2 many CASKRGNGGSNEQFF TGTGCCAGCAAGAGAGGAAACGGGGGGTCCAATGAGCAGTTCTTC
TRBJ1-2 . TRBV7-9 few CASSSDAPYGYTF TGTGCCAGCAGCTCAGATGCGCCTTATGGCTACACCTTC
TRBJ1-5 . TRBV29-1 . CSVLNREDNQPQHF TGCAGCGTTCTCAACAGGGAAGACAATCAGCCCCAGCATTTT
TRBJ1-1 TRBD1 TRBV10-3 few CAITRTGEGTEAFF TGTGCCATCACCCGGACAGGGGAGGGCACTGAAGCTTTCTTT
TRBJ2-1 . TRBV9 few CASRQGTIGEQFF TGTGCCAGCAGACAGGGTACAATCGGTGAGCAGTTCTTC
TRBJ2-1 . TRBV5-6 few CASSSWGDISYNEQFF TGTGCCAGCAGCTCCTGGGGGGACATCTCCTACAATGAGCAGTTCTTC
TRBJ2-7 . TRBV4-2 many CASSQESGAVARYEQYF TGTGCCAGCAGCCAAGAAAGTGGGGCAGTCGCTCGCTACGAGCAGTACTTC
TRBJ2-5 TRBD1 TRBV28 few CATAGTAQETQYF TGTGCCACAGCCGGGACAGCCCAAGAGACCCAGTACTTC
TRBJ1-5 TRBD1 TRBV18 many CASSPRTGDNQPQHF TGTGCCAGCTCACCACGAACAGGGGACAATCAGCCCCAGCATTTT
TRBJ1-1 . TRBV6-2/TRBV6-3 . CASSYFPNTEAFF TGTGCCAGCAGTTACTTTCCGAACACTGAAGCTTTCTTT
TRBJ2-5 . TRBV11-2 . CVSSLDGTYQETQYF TGTGTCAGCAGCTTAGACGGGACTTACCAAGAGACCCAGTACTTC
TRBJ2-3 . TRBV5-1 few CASSLRGGATDTQYF TGCGCCAGCAGCTTACGTGGGGGGGCAACAGATACGCAGTATTTT
TRBJ2-3 TRBD1 TRBV20-1 . CSARDVVGQGTDTQYF TGCAGTGCTAGAGATGTTGTCGGACAGGGCACAGATACGCAGTATTTT
TRBJ2-3 TRBD2 TRBV18 few CASRGTTDTDTQYF TGTGCCAGCCGCGGGACTACCGACACAGATACGCAGTATTTT
TRBJ1-6 . TRBV7-9 many CASSSRYNSPLHF TGTGCCAGCAGCTCCCGGTATAATTCACCCCTCCACTTT
TRBJ2-3 TRBD2 TRBV20-1 . CSAASGGSDTQYF TGCAGTGCTGCTAGCGGGGGATCTGATACGCAGTATTTT
TRBJ2-3 . TRBV29-1 few CSALPPFPPTDTQYF TGCAGCGCCCTTCCTCCATTCCCGCCGACAGATACGCAGTATTTT
TRBJ2-1 TRBD2 TRBV20-1 few CSANLASGLNEQFF TGCAGTGCTAATTTGGCTAGCGGCCTTAATGAGCAGTTCTTC